The rows below give T cell receptor beta chains drawn from one sample of a study of cytomegalovirus exposure and HLA in healthy donors. Method: immunoSEQ multiplex PCR; TCRdb's copy keeps in-frame clones and lacks some. The sample shows over 100,000 clones, 75% to 85% of them seen only once. Sequencing was performed on PBMCs. The receptors originated from a young woman in good health and CMV-seropositive. CDR3s include the opening cysteine and the closing phenylalanine or tryptophan. Some rows mark clone size as missing; the rest say once, few, many or name a class of expanded clone.

V gene: TRBV29-1
J gene: TRBJ1-2
clone size: NA
CDR3 protein: CSVEAAQSYGYTF

V gene: TRBV7-9
J gene: TRBJ1-1
clone size: NA
CDR3 protein: CASSYTTGSTEAFF

V gene: TRBV5-5
J gene: TRBJ2-5
clone size: few
CDR3 protein: CASSFQGMKETQYF

V gene: TRBV7-3
J gene: TRBJ2-5
clone size: NA
CDR3 protein: CASSQTGFETQYF

V gene: TRBV29-1
J gene: TRBJ1-3
clone size: NA
CDR3 protein: CSVGPTTGTVDTIYF

V gene: TRBV25-1
J gene: TRBJ2-2
clone size: NA
CDR3 protein: CASSEFGNTGELFF

V gene: TRBV6-1
J gene: TRBJ1-2
clone size: few
CDR3 protein: CASNRGNYGYTF

V gene: TRBV6-1
J gene: TRBJ2-7
clone size: NA
CDR3 protein: CASSEAPGTSYEQYF

V gene: TRBV5-6
J gene: TRBJ2-4
clone size: NA
CDR3 protein: CASRSQGAKNIQYF

V gene: TRBV5-1
J gene: TRBJ2-3
clone size: NA
CDR3 protein: CASSPGEGGVADTQYF

V gene: TRBV5-5
J gene: TRBJ2-3
clone size: NA
CDR3 protein: CASSLGTGGQYTQYF

V gene: TRBV4-2
J gene: TRBJ2-6
clone size: NA
CDR3 protein: CASSPVSSGSSGANVLTF

V gene: TRBV2
J gene: TRBJ1-3
clone size: NA
CDR3 protein: CASRDRGRGNTIYF

V gene: TRBV4-1
J gene: TRBJ2-7
clone size: NA
CDR3 protein: CASSQEGSRGQYF

V gene: TRBV5-4
J gene: TRBJ1-1
clone size: NA
CDR3 protein: CASSEQGMNTEAFF

V gene: TRBV5-4
J gene: TRBJ1-2
clone size: NA
CDR3 protein: CASSSAGGGGYTF

V gene: TRBV2
J gene: TRBJ2-7
clone size: NA
CDR3 protein: CASSAPGQGLYEQYF

V gene: TRBV5-1
J gene: TRBJ1-1
clone size: once
CDR3 protein: CASSTGTEAFF

V gene: TRBV11-3
J gene: TRBJ2-3
clone size: NA
CDR3 protein: CASSLVVAGNTDTQYF

V gene: TRBV5-1
J gene: NA
clone size: NA
CDR3 protein: CASSQGNEQYF

V gene: TRBV7-3
J gene: TRBJ2-5
clone size: NA
CDR3 protein: CASSPTGSETQYF

V gene: TRBV5-1
J gene: TRBJ2-1
clone size: few
CDR3 protein: CASGQGVYNEQFF

V gene: TRBV5-4
J gene: TRBJ2-5
clone size: NA
CDR3 protein: CASSGRLAHNQETQYF

V gene: TRBV28
J gene: TRBJ1-1
clone size: NA
CDR3 protein: CASSFYVTGGSNTEAFF

V gene: TRBV6-7
J gene: TRBJ1-2
clone size: NA
CDR3 protein: CASSYRRDRYYGYTF

V gene: TRBV7-9
J gene: TRBJ1-2
clone size: NA
CDR3 protein: CASSPGAYGYTF

V gene: TRBV19
J gene: TRBJ2-5
clone size: NA
CDR3 protein: CASGASGGLKTQYF

V gene: TRBV25-1
J gene: TRBJ2-7
clone size: few
CDR3 protein: CASSERQGGEQYF

V gene: TRBV11-2
J gene: TRBJ1-1
clone size: NA
CDR3 protein: CASSRQGAGDTEAFF

V gene: TRBV7-6
J gene: TRBJ2-3
clone size: NA
CDR3 protein: CASSRRTEGTDTQYF

V gene: TRBV18
J gene: TRBJ2-1
clone size: once
CDR3 protein: CASSPPFGGEQFF

V gene: TRBV9
J gene: TRBJ2-1
clone size: NA
CDR3 protein: CASSAGGLASYNEQFF

V gene: TRBV29-1
J gene: TRBJ1-1
clone size: NA
CDR3 protein: CSVEPTGSEAFF

V gene: TRBV6-4
J gene: TRBJ2-3
clone size: few
CDR3 protein: CASSDSISGGGTDTQYF

V gene: TRBV4-2
J gene: TRBJ2-7
clone size: NA
CDR3 protein: CASSQDLDRGYEQYF

V gene: TRBV6-1
J gene: TRBJ1-6
clone size: NA
CDR3 protein: CASSSRGSYNSPLHF

V gene: TRBV7-9
J gene: TRBJ1-2
clone size: NA
CDR3 protein: CASSPWGQGRPNYGYTF